The clone carrying this T cell receptor beta chain was seen more than once but under ten times. The data originate from a study of blood T cell repertoires in COVID-19. Trimming at V came to 3 bases and at J to 4 bases, leaving 5 bases not matched to a gene. The CDR3 totals 15 residues. Germline CDR1 is LNHDA and CDR2 is SQIVND (reference sequence). Original processing methods: Quantification of nucleated cells was approximated via reference gene primer amplification. Sequencing was performed with immunoSEQ multiplex PCR; in TCRdb, only in-frame clones are kept and a portion is missing. Clone size and V and J calls were adopted from that table, with D and trimming inferred from the DNA. The sample carries about 170,000 clones, 70% to 90% recorded once.

The sequenced material came from peripheral blood. The source is a woman of 80 years or more with COVID-19, enrolled during active disease. The rearrangement uses TRBV19 and TRBJ1-2; TRBD1 matches 10 bases. The CDR3, as DNA: TGTGCCAGTAGTATCGGGACAGGGGTCCGCTATGGCTACACCTTC. This codes for CASSIGTGVRYGYTF. Looking up the rest from reference TRBV19 and TRBJ1-2 gives the full variable domain: DGGITQSPKYLFRKEGQNVTLSCEQNLNHDAMYWYRQDPGQGLRLIYYSQIVNDFQKGDIAEGYSVSREKKESFPLTVTSAQKNPTAFYLCASSIGTGVRYGYTFGSGTRLTVV.